This entry lists 20 T cell receptor beta chains sequenced from one sample in a study of blood T cell repertoires in COVID-19. Assay used: immunoSEQ multiplex PCR; TCRdb lists only in-frame clones, some missing. The sample holds some 160,000 clones, more than 75% seen once. Sequenced material: peripheral blood. The receptors originated from a woman aged 65 to 85 with COVID-19, enrolled during active disease.

The rearrangement uses TRBV27 and TRBJ1-5; TRBD1 might be the D (6 bases). Germline-derived CDR1 and CDR2 are MNHEY and SMNVEV (reference sequence). The CDR3 has 15 residues. V was clipped by 3 bases and J by 3 bases, with 12 bases between them. The CDR3 sequence is CASSFSGALNQPQHF. The DNA of the CDR3 is TGTGCCAGCAGTTTCTCAGGGGCACTCAATCAGCCCCAGCATTTT.

V usage is TRBV15 and J usage is TRBJ2-5, with D unresolved. V gave up 5 bases and J gave up 7 bases, with 14 bases separating them. CDR1 is LNHNV, CDR2 YYDKDF, per germline (reference sequence). The CDR3 totals 13 residues. CDR3 amino acids: CATSAIKSGTQYF. In DNA, the CDR3 is TGTGCCACCAGCGCCATCAAATCCGGGACCCAGTACTTC.

The rearrangement uses TRBV20-1 and TRBJ2-1, with TRBD2 matching 11 bases. This CDR3 is built from 16 residues. Unmatched junction bases numbered 9, after V lost 3 bases and J lost 5 bases. CDR1 and CDR2 from the germline V gene are DFQATT and SNEGSKA (reference sequence). CDR3 in amino acids: CSASVFSGGGDNEQFF. CDR3 DNA sequence: TGCAGTGCTAGTGTCTTTAGCGGGGGGGGTGACAATGAGCAGTTCTTC.

The chain is built from TRBV11-2 and TRBJ1-2; no firm D call. With 1 base removed from V and 2 bases from J, the gap between germline ends came to 8 bases. The CDR3 runs 14 residues. CDR1 and CDR2 (germline): SGHAT, FQNNGV. The chain's CDR3 is CASSLGGRNYGYTF. CDR3 bases: TGTGCCAGCAGCTTAGGCGGCAGAAACTATGGCTACACCTTC.

The chain uses TRBV11-2 and TRBJ2-3; D is unresolved. The V gene's germline CDR1 is SGHAT and CDR2 FQNNGV. V was trimmed by 3 bases and J by 0 bases, leaving 7 bases between them. The CDR3 totals 14 residues. CDR3 coding DNA: TGTGCCAGCAGCTTCCCCAGGAGCACAGATACGCAGTATTTT. It yields the protein CASSFPRSTDTQYF. Based on the CDR3 plus reference TRBV11-2 and TRBJ2-3, the full variable domain is EAGVAQSPRYKIIEKRQSVAFWCNPISGHATLYWYQQILGQGPKLLIQFQNNGVVDDSQLPKDRFSAERLKGVDSTLKIQPAKLEDSAVYLCASSFPRSTDTQYFGPGTRLTVL.

This chain uses TRBV5-1 with TRBJ1-2; D may be TRBD1 (5 bases). Germline V lookup: CDR1 SGHRS, CDR2 YFSETQ. This CDR3 comprises 15 residues. V dropped 0 bases and J dropped 7 bases, with 16 bases sitting between them. CDR3 sequence: CASSLEVGGTLGYTF. Written as DNA, the CDR3 is TGCGCCAGCAGCTTGGAAGTGGGGGGGACTCTTGGCTACACCTTC.

The rearrangement links TRBV6-5 to TRBJ1-5, with a weak D call TRBD1 (6 bases). Trimming left V 6 bases short and J 5 bases short, with 17 bases between. This CDR3 comprises 15 residues. Germline-derived CDR1 and CDR2 are MNHEY and SVGAGI. The CDR3 reads CASRWSNRDDQPQHF. CDR3 in DNA: TGTGCCAGCAGATGGAGCAACAGGGACGATCAGCCCCAGCATTTT.

This clone was seen more than once but under ten times. The chain recombines TRBV19 with TRBJ1-3; no reliable D call. Trimming removed 7 bases at V and 0 bases at J, with 7 bases between. Germline CDR1 and CDR2: LNHDA and SQIVND (reference sequence). This CDR3 has 13 residues. The CDR3 is CASIGLSGNTIYF. The CDR3 nucleotides are TGTGCCAGTATCGGACTCTCTGGAAACACCATATATTTT. Full variable domain (remainder filled in from reference TRBV19 and TRBJ1-3): DGGITQSPKYLFRKEGQNVTLSCEQNLNHDAMYWYRQDPGQGLRLIYYSQIVNDFQKGDIAEGYSVSREKKESFPLTVTSAQKNPTAFYLCASIGLSGNTIYFGEGSWLTVV.

A word on this clone: Because the CDR3's place on the DNA is in doubt, the DNA is left out and the CDR3 is given as listed by TCRdb. CDR3 protein: CASSTSGQGAGANVLTF. The chain carries TRBV27 and TRBJ2-6; TRBD1 was called by the table and not checked on the DNA. In germline, CDR1 is MNHEY, CDR2 SMNVEV (reference sequence). The CDR3 region is 17 residues in length, termini included.

The chain is built from TRBV2 and TRBJ1-2; 11 bases are shared with TRBD1. The V segment lost 8 bases and the J segment 5 bases; nucleotides outside the gene matches: 7. The CDR3 has 14 amino acids. Germline V gives CDR1 SNHLY, CDR2 FYNNEI. CDR3 DNA: TGTGCCAGCGGGGGGACAGGGGGATTTTATGGCTACACCTTC. Amino acids: CASGGTGGFYGYTF.

J is TRBJ1-5 and V is TRBV2, with TRBD1 matching 9 bases. There are 15 residues in the CDR3. CDR1 is SNHLY and CDR2 is FYNNEI in the germline V gene. V lost 6 bases to trimming and J lost 5 bases; unmatched junction nucleotides: 8. The CDR3 sequence is CASSYRGPEDQPQHF. The CDR3, as DNA: TGTGCCAGCAGCTACAGGGGGCCGGAGGATCAGCCCCAGCATTTT.

The gene calls are TRBV3-1 (or the pseudogene TRBV3-2) and TRBJ1-5, with a possible D match to TRBD1 (6 bases). Germline CDR1 is LGHDT and CDR2 is YNNKEL (reference sequence). The CDR3 runs to 14 residues. The V and J ends lost 4 bases and 7 bases respectively, with 14 bases between them. The DNA for the CDR3 is TGTGCCAGCAGCCTCGGCGGGGGCGGGCAGCCCCAGCATTTT. Its translation: CASSLGGGGQPQHF.

This chain connects TRBV18 to TRBJ2-3; 10 nucleotides agree with TRBD2. CDR3 size: 16 residues. V was clipped by 3 bases and J by 1 base; unmatched bases: 4. Germline-derived CDR1 and CDR2 are KGHSH and LQKENI. The CDR3 DNA reads as TGTGCCAGCTCACCTCTAGGGACTAGCGGCACAGATACGCAGTATTTT. Protein: CASSPLGTSGTDTQYF.

Here the CDR3 reads CASSPTTGATGELFF. The CDR3 DNA follows: TGTGCCAGCAGTCCCACTACAGGGGCCACCGGGGAGCTGTTTTTT. V is TRBV6-5 and J is TRBJ2-2; 7 bases agree with TRBD1. Germline V gives CDR1 MNHEY, CDR2 SVGAGI. The junction had 7 bases not matched to a gene; V was cut back by 5 bases and J by 4 bases. The CDR3 runs 15 residues.

The V call is TRBV6-5, the J call TRBJ2-2; 9 bases map to TRBD1. Germline CDR1 reads MNHEY; CDR2 reads SVGAGI. V shed 10 bases, J shed 5 bases, and the junction held 8 bases outside the gene matches. The CDR3 is 14 residues long. This CDR3 is CAISQQGATGELFF. In DNA form, the CDR3 reads TGTGCCATCTCTCAACAGGGGGCGACCGGGGAGCTGTTTTTT.

This clone was counted only a few times. Additional DNA sequences in this sample encode the identical CDR3. This chain joins TRBV9 and TRBJ1-2, with D possibly matching TRBD1 (6 bases). From germline, CDR1 is SGDLS and CDR2 YYNGEE. Trimming removed 1 base at V and 2 bases at J, with 6 bases between. The length of the CDR3 is 13 residues. CDR3: CASSVTGNYGYTF. CDR3 bases: TGTGCCAGCAGCGTAACAGGGAACTATGGCTACACCTTC.

J is TRBJ1-6 and V is TRBV19, with D unresolved. The CDR3 runs to 16 residues. Germline V gene sequence: CDR1 LNHDA, CDR2 SQIVND (reference sequence). Trimming took off 2 bases at V and 0 bases at J, with 8 bases between the two ends. CDR3 protein: CASSIRRSSYNSPLHF. DNA of the CDR3: TGTGCCAGTAGTATACGTCGGAGCTCCTATAATTCACCCCTCCACTTT. Complete variable domain (other parts from reference TRBV19 and TRBJ1-6): DGGITQSPKYLFRKEGQNVTLSCEQNLNHDAMYWYRQDPGQGLRLIYYSQIVNDFQKGDIAEGYSVSREKKESFPLTVTSAQKNPTAFYLCASSIRRSSYNSPLHFGNGTRLTVT.

The genes are TRBV30 and TRBJ2-1; a weak D match, TRBD2 (5 bases). V lost 8 bases, J lost 4 bases, and 15 bases lay in between. This CDR3 is built from 13 residues. The germline gives CDR1 GTSNPN, CDR2 SVGIG (reference sequence). CDR3 in DNA: TGTGCCCTGCGGACCGGGGTTTACAATGAGCAGTTCTTC. Amino acids: CALRTGVYNEQFF.

The chain employs TRBV7-9 and TRBJ1-1; weak D call: TRBD1 (6 bases). This CDR3 is built from 15 residues. Trimming stripped 1 base from V and 6 bases from J, with 15 bases between. Germline values: CDR1 SEHNR, CDR2 FQNEAQ (reference sequence). CDR3 sequence: CASSLEGGGLAEAFF. CDR3 sequence (DNA): TGTGCCAGCAGCTTAGAAGGTGGGGGCCTGGCTGAAGCTTTCTTT.

The V call is TRBV28, the J call TRBJ1-1; D is ambiguous. Germline values: CDR1 MDHEN, CDR2 SYDVKM. CDR3 length equals 11 residues. Trimming removed 5 bases at V and 5 bases at J, with 6 bases between. CDR3 sequence (DNA): TGTGCCAGCAGTGCCGGGACTGAAGCTTTCTTT. This gives the protein CASSAGTEAFF.